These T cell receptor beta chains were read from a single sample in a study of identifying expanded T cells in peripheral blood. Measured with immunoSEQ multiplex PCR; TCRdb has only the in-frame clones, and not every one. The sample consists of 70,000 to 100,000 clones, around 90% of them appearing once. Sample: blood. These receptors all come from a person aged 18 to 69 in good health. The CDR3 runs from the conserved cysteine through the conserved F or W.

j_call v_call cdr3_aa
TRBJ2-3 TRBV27 CASFSTDTQYF
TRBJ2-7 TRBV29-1 CSVLGGTVSSYEQYF
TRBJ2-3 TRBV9 CASSVSGGASTDTQYF
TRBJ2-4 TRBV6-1 CASSEQGAKNIQYF
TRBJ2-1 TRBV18 CASSNWLSGGGRNEQFF
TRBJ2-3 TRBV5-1 CASSSTGTTISTDTQYF
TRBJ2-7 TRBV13 CASSSTGAGEQYF
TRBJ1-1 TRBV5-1 CASSGDGSNTEAFF
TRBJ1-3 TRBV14 CASSLGQGDTIYF
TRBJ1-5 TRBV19 CATKRVEGRQPQHF
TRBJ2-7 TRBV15 CATSRVGNEQYF
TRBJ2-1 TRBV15 CATSRVLGRHEQFF
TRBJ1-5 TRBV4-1 CASSQGSGGVNQPQHF
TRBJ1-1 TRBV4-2 CASSQEGRRRGGTEAFF
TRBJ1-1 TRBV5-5 CASSFSELEAFF
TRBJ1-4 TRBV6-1 CASSDPETNEKLFF
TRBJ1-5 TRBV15 CATSRGQGYVQPQHF
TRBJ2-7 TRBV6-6 CASSYGTGVSPAEQYF
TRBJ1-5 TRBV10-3 CAISDGGTGNQPQHF